This passage covers 28 T cell receptor beta chains from one sample sequenced in a study of blood T cell repertoires in COVID-19. The method was immunoSEQ multiplex PCR; TCRdb's version includes in-frame clones alone and lacks a portion of them. Of around 230,000 clones in the sample, over 75% are singletons; the top ten hold roughly 7.9%. Sequencing used peripheral blood. These receptors were obtained from a woman aged 80 or over with acute or convalescent COVID-19.

This clone has just a few counts. J is TRBJ2-2 and V is TRBV28, with D perhaps TRBD1 (7 bases). Germline values: CDR1 MDHEN, CDR2 SYDVKM. This CDR3 is built from 15 residues. V was cut by 5 bases and J by 3 bases, with 13 bases left in between. For the CDR3, the DNA is TGTGCCAGCAGTCCCAGGGGGGTCCACACCGGGGAGCTGTTTTTT. This gives the protein CASSPRGVHTGELFF. Drawing the rest from reference TRBV28 and TRBJ2-2, the complete variable domain is DVKVTQSSRYLVKRTGEKVFLECVQDMDHENMFWYRQDPGLGLRLIYFSYDVKMKEKGDIPEGYSVSREKKERFSLILESASTNQTSMYLCASSPRGVHTGELFFGEGSRLTVL.

V usage is TRBV7-8 and J usage is TRBJ2-1; TRBD2 agrees at 10 bases. From germline, CDR1 is SGHVS and CDR2 FQNEAQ. The CDR3 spans 15 residues. The CDR3 region has the DNA TGTGCTATCAAGGAGGCTAGCGGGAGCTGGGGTGAGCAGTTCTTC. It translates to CAIKEASGSWGEQFF.

With regard to this clone: The sample holds other DNA sequences that translate to the same CDR3. J is TRBJ1-2 and V is TRBV5-8; 10 positions match TRBD1. The junction had 1 base not matched to a gene; V was cut back by 1 base and J by 7 bases. This CDR3 has 13 residues. The V gene's germline CDR1 is SGHTS and CDR2 YDEGEE. CDR3 sequence (DNA): TGTGCCAGCAGCTTGTGGGACAGGGGTGGCTACACCTTC. Translated: CASSLWDRGGYTF.

The CDR3 nucleotides are TGTGCCAGCAGCTTGGGAGGGGGGGCCGCGGCTGAAGCTTTCTTT. As protein: CASSLGGGAAAEAFF. This chain connects TRBV5-4 to TRBJ1-1, with D maybe TRBD1 (6 bases). Germline V gene sequence: CDR1 SGHNT, CDR2 YYREEE (reference sequence). The CDR3 runs to 15 residues. Trimming took 0 bases from V and 6 from J, leaving 15 bases between them.

This chain uses TRBV7-2 with TRBJ2-1; D may be TRBD2 (5 bases). V shed 5 bases and J shed 0 bases, with 11 bases lying between them. The CDR3 sequence is 15 residues long. CDR1 is SGHTA and CDR2 is FQGNSA in the germline V gene. The CDR3 DNA is TGTGCCAGCAGCCTCGAAGGGAGCTCCTACAATGAGCAGTTCTTC. Encoded protein: CASSLEGSSYNEQFF.

The V gene is TRBV12-5, the J gene TRBJ2-1, with a possible D match to TRBD2 (7 bases). The CDR3 is 13 amino acids. The germline CDR1 and CDR2 sequences are LGHNT and FRNRAP. Trimming removed 10 bases from V and 3 bases from J, with 13 bases in between. This CDR3 is CATGGGNYNEQFF. The CDR3, as DNA: TGTGCTACCGGCGGGGGCAACTACAATGAGCAGTTCTTC.

To note about this clone: Within the sample, other DNA sequences also encode this same CDR3. The chain employs TRBV29-1 and TRBJ2-3, with 8 bases aligning to TRBD2. Trimming took 6 bases from V and 8 from J; bases not matched to a gene: 1. Germline CDR1 reads SQVTM; CDR2 reads ANQGSEA. This CDR3 contains 10 residues. CDR3 sequence (DNA): TGCAGCGTCGGGGGGGGTACGCAGTATTTT. It yields the protein CSVGGGTQYF.

This chain's CDR3 is CASSRSDRVNTEAFF. The CDR3 coding sequence is TGTGCCAGCTCACGGTCGGACAGGGTTAACACTGAAGCTTTCTTT. This chain links TRBV18 with TRBJ1-1; TRBD1 aligns across 8 bases. Germline V CDR1 and CDR2: KGHSH, LQKENI. The CDR3 spans 15 residues. The junction had 6 bases not matched to a gene; V was cut back by 4 bases and J by 2 bases.

There are a few counts of this clone. The chain has TRBV30 and TRBJ1-2, with D possibly matching TRBD1 (5 bases). The CDR3 runs to 14 residues. Trimming stripped 0 bases from V and 8 bases from J, with 16 bases between. Germline CDR1 GTSNPN, CDR2 SVGIG (reference sequence). The CDR3 reads CAWSVDQGGGGYTF. The CDR3 nucleotides are TGTGCCTGGAGTGTCGACCAGGGAGGAGGCGGCTACACCTTC.

The chain is built from TRBV18 and TRBJ2-7, with 10 bases identical to TRBD2. J lost 9 bases, V lost 2 bases, and 7 bases had no gene match. The CDR3 is 14 residues long. Per germline, CDR1 KGHSH and CDR2 LQKENI. For the CDR3, the DNA is TGTGCCAGCTCACCATCCCTAGCGGGAGAATCGCAGTACTTC. Translated: CASSPSLAGESQYF.

The genes are TRBV6-5 and TRBJ2-3, with D unclear. The germline V and J ends were trimmed by 7 bases and 4 bases, with 15 bases remaining between them. Germline CDR1 MNHEY, CDR2 SVGAGI. CDR3 length: 14 amino acids. CDR3 in amino acids: CASKEEVLADTQYF. The CDR3 nucleotides are TGTGCCAGCAAAGAAGAGGTCTTGGCAGATACGCAGTATTTT.

The chain employs TRBV7-3 and TRBJ1-6, with no clear D. The CDR3 is 16 amino acids. The germline V gene has CDR1 SGHTA and CDR2 FQGTGA. The V end was cut by 1 base, the J end by 7 bases, with 14 bases between. The CDR3: CASSLNGGGGNSPLHF. The CDR3 coding sequence is TGTGCCAGCAGCTTAAACGGCGGCGGAGGGAATTCACCCCTCCACTTT.

The rearrangement uses TRBV24-1 and TRBJ2-2; 8 bases are shared with TRBD1. Germline CDR1 is KGHDR and CDR2 is SFDVKD. The V gene end was trimmed by 4 bases and the J gene end by 3 bases; junction bases not matched to a gene: 9. The CDR3 totals 17 residues. Written as DNA, the CDR3 is TGTGCCACCAGTGACACCCCGGCAGGGGGCTACACCGGGGAGCTGTTTTTT. Encoded protein: CATSDTPAGGYTGELFF.

The V call is TRBV6-7, the J call TRBJ2-7; possible D gene TRBD2, 5 bases. TRBV6-7 is flagged as an ORF with uncertain function. CDR3 length: 14 amino acids. Trimming removed 2 bases at V and 3 bases at J, with 11 bases between. CDR3 residues: CASSYPGLVYEQYF. In nucleotides, the CDR3 is TGTGCCAGCAGTTACCCAGGACTCGTCTACGAGCAGTACTTC.

V gene TRBV7-8 combines with J gene TRBJ2-2; 8 bases agree with TRBD1. Germline values: CDR1 SGHVS, CDR2 FQNEAQ. Trimming at V came to 5 bases and at J to 4 bases, leaving 3 bases not matched to a gene. This CDR3 has 14 residues. In DNA, the CDR3 is TGTGCCAGCAGCGAGGACAGGGTCACCGGGGAGCTGTTTTTT. It specifies CASSEDRVTGELFF.

The V gene is TRBV10-2, the J gene TRBJ1-2; 7 nucleotides line up with TRBD1. This CDR3 has 15 amino acids. CDR1 is WSHSY and CDR2 is SAAADI in the germline V gene. Trimming cost V 5 bases and J 7 bases; bases outside gene matches: 13. The CDR3, as DNA: TGCGCCAGCAGTTCCCGACAGGGCGTGAGGGGTGGCTACACCTTC. It is translated as CASSSRQGVRGGYTF.

In its sample, this clone was seen once. The gene calls are TRBV14 and TRBJ1-2; maybe TRBD1 (6 bases). The V gene lost 2 bases and the J gene lost 8 bases, with 12 bases spanning the gap. CDR1 is SGHDN, CDR2 FVKESK, per germline. The CDR3 contains 13 residues. CDR3 amino acids: CASSQSPGDGYTF. For the CDR3, the DNA is TGTGCCAGCAGCCAAAGCCCAGGGGACGGCTACACCTTC.

This clone was observed a few times. The chain uses TRBV19 and TRBJ2-1; 8 bases fit TRBD2. Germline CDR1 is LNHDA and CDR2 is SQIVND (reference sequence). The trim removed 6 bases at V and 5 bases at J, leaving 3 bases unmatched. This CDR3 contains 13 residues. CDR3 protein: CASRELADNEQFF. As DNA, the CDR3 is TGTGCCAGTAGGGAACTAGCGGACAATGAGCAGTTCTTC. The variable domain in full, with the rest retrieved from reference TRBV19 and TRBJ2-1, is DGGITQSPKYLFRKEGQNVTLSCEQNLNHDAMYWYRQDPGQGLRLIYYSQIVNDFQKGDIAEGYSVSREKKESFPLTVTSAQKNPTAFYLCASRELADNEQFFGPGTRLTVL.

The chain recombines TRBV5-4 with TRBJ2-7; 10 bases map to TRBD2. Germline trimming cut 7 bases from V and 3 bases from J; bases unmatched to any gene: 4. Germline V CDR1 and CDR2: SGHNT, YYREEE (reference sequence). The CDR3 spans 13 residues. The CDR3 here is CASGLAANYEQYF. CDR3 DNA sequence: TGTGCCAGCGGACTAGCGGCGAACTACGAGCAGTACTTC.

The CDR3, as DNA: TGTGCCAGTAGTAGAGGGGAGGGGACCGGGGAGCTGTTTTTT. It translates to CASSRGEGTGELFF. The chain combines TRBV19 with TRBJ2-2; TRBD2 matches at 7 bases. V shed 4 bases and J 5 bases; nucleotides not matched to a gene: 4. This CDR3 contains 14 residues. The germline gives CDR1 LNHDA, CDR2 SQIVND (reference sequence).

In regard to this clone: Compared with germline, one end of the junction differs, possibly owing to a read error. The chain recombines TRBV28 with TRBJ1-5, with TRBD1 matching 7 bases. The CDR3 is made up of 13 amino acids. CDR1 and CDR2 (germline): MDHEN, SYDVKM. The CDR3 is CASNLGGRQPQHF. The CDR3 DNA reads TGTGCCAGCAATTTAGGGGGCCGGCAGCCCCAGCATTTT.

The chain couples TRBV4-2 to TRBJ1-4; the D is unclear. Trimming removed 3 bases at V and 7 bases at J, with 6 bases between. Germline CDR1 reads LGHNA; CDR2 reads YNFKEQ. This CDR3 is 12 amino acids long. The CDR3 loop reads CASSQEGEKLFF. CDR3 nucleotide sequence: TGTGCCAGCAGCCAGGAGGGTGAAAAACTGTTTTTT.

The table lists this clone with a count of one. This sequence joins TRBV28 and TRBJ1-4; TRBD1 agrees at 7 bases. Looked up from germline, CDR1 is MDHEN and CDR2 is SYDVKM. V shed 3 bases and J 8 bases; nucleotides not matched to a gene: 6. The CDR3 totals 14 residues. CDR3 loop: CASSFLTGIEKLFF. The CDR3 DNA reads TGTGCCAGCAGTTTTCTGACAGGGATCGAAAAACTGTTTTTT.

The V gene is TRBV29-1, the J gene TRBJ2-7; 8 bases agree with TRBD2. V trimming: 6 bases; J trimming: 0 bases; junction bases outside the gene matches: 4. The CDR3 is 13 amino acids. Germline V gene sequence: CDR1 SQVTM, CDR2 ANQGSEA. The chain's CDR3 is CSVSGTSSYEQYF. The CDR3 DNA is TGCAGCGTGTCCGGGACTAGCTCCTACGAGCAGTACTTC.

This chain links TRBV29-1 with TRBJ1-1; D is ambiguous. The V end lost 7 bases, the J end lost 1 base, and 10 bases lay between the germline ends. The CDR3 consists of 12 residues. Per the germline V gene, CDR1 is SQVTM and CDR2 is ANQGSEA. The CDR3 sequence is CSASRGNTEAFF. DNA of the CDR3: TGCAGCGCATCTCGAGGGAACACTGAAGCTTTCTTT.

This rearrangement joins TRBV10-2 to TRBJ2-7; tentative D call: TRBD1 (6 bases). The CDR3 length is 14 residues. Deletions cut 2 bases from V and 6 bases from J, with 14 bases between. Germline CDR1 WSHSY, CDR2 SAAADI. CDR3 coding DNA: TGCGCCAGCAGTGAGGGCAGGGGCCGACTCGAGCAGTACTTC. Amino acids: CASSEGRGRLEQYF.

The chain employs TRBV29-1 and TRBJ2-5; tentative D call: TRBD1 (6 bases). CDR3 size: 11 residues. V was cut by 7 bases and J by 5 bases, with 11 bases left in between. Germline CDR1 SQVTM, CDR2 ANQGSEA. The CDR3 is CSAKQGETQYF. CDR3 DNA sequence: TGCAGCGCGAAACAGGGTGAGACCCAGTACTTC.

This clone was counted between two and nine times. CDR3 coding DNA: TGTGCCAGCAGTGCCCATTCTTCGGACTCCACAGCCAAAAACATTCAGTACTTC. Translation gives CASSAHSSDSTAKNIQYF. The J gene is TRBJ2-4, the V gene TRBV6-1; D is possibly TRBD2 (5 bases). The CDR3 consists of 18 residues. V lost 4 bases and J 0 bases, leaving 19 bases between the germline ends. Germline CDR1 MNHNS, CDR2 SASEGT.